Listed below are T cell receptor beta chains from one sample, sequenced in a study of metastatic and nonmetastatic thyroid tumors. TCRdb re-analyzed the PCR reads through MiXCR. The profile shows 25,000 to 30,000 clones, 20% to 25% of them singletons. Material for sequencing was blood. These receptor sequences come from a female donor with papillary thyroid cancer or a benign thyroid nodule (not recorded which). Some clones in this sample may be carry-over from other donors' samples. CDR3s include the opening cysteine and the closing phenylalanine or tryptophan. The order of the fields is V gene, J gene, D gene, CDR3 protein. The D gene is left open where the match is weak.

TRBV4-1	TRBJ2-1	TRBD2	CASSQEGTSGNYNEQFF
TRBV2	TRBJ1-2	NA	CASSEGTGTSNFYGYTF
TRBV19	TRBJ2-3	TRBD1	CARRDSGEDTQYF
TRBV7-9	TRBJ2-3	TRBD1	CASSPRDRVDTQYF
TRBV6-1	TRBJ2-1	TRBD2	CASSEAAGTSGNSYNEQFF
TRBV6-5	TRBJ1-2	TRBD1	CASSPSTGTSYGYTF
TRBV6-4	TRBJ2-6	NA	CASSDGRGANVLTF
TRBV6-4	TRBJ2-2	NA	CASSEGDVDTGELFF
TRBV20-1	TRBJ2-7	TRBD1	CSAWRGGQGIYEQYF
TRBV12-3/TRBV12-4	TRBJ2-3	NA	CASRSGGANTDTQYF
TRBV6-4	TRBJ2-3	NA	CASRTSVLGITDTQYF
TRBV20-1	TRBJ2-7	NA	CSARVAGRVEQYF
TRBV28	TRBJ2-7	TRBD1	CASSPGTVVEQYF
TRBV20-1	TRBJ1-1	TRBD1	CSARDPQSWTGVRNTEAFF
TRBV19	TRBJ1-2	NA	CASKDPGETGYTF
TRBV6-1	TRBJ2-5	NA	CASSNPAGYEETQYF
TRBV3-1	TRBJ2-7	NA	CASSHWGGSSYEQYF
TRBV7-8	TRBJ1-1	NA	CASRKPGPGVTEAFF
TRBV6-1	TRBJ2-1	NA	CASSIQNEQFF
TRBV9	TRBJ1-6	NA	CASSVGQVNSPLHF
TRBV6-1	TRBJ1-1	NA	CASSSVMNTEAFF
TRBV28	TRBJ1-6	TRBD1	CASSDTGGWGDSPLHF
TRBV20-1	TRBJ2-7	TRBD1	CSAHKQGLNYEQYF
TRBV19	TRBJ2-7	NA	CASSIDPDYEQYF
TRBV19	TRBJ2-2	TRBD2	CASMWTSGGLTGELFF
TRBV30	TRBJ1-1	TRBD1	CAWSSRTGGQAFF
TRBV6-2/TRBV6-3	TRBJ2-1	NA	CASSSFLGEQFF
TRBV28	TRBJ2-2	NA	CASSFTSSPGTNTGELFF
TRBV18	TRBJ1-5	NA	CASSPTQNQPQHF
TRBV10-2	TRBJ2-1	NA	CASSLARTYNEQFF
TRBV27	TRBJ1-2	NA	CASSSARGNYGYTF
TRBV18	TRBJ2-5	TRBD1	CASSLNSDRGQETQYF
TRBV5-6	TRBJ1-1	TRBD1	CASSLAPGQHMNTEAFF
TRBV11-2	TRBJ2-2	NA	CASSLDRGRSTGELFF
TRBV4-1	TRBJ2-1	TRBD2	CASSQELPGGSYNEQFF
TRBV12-3/TRBV12-4	TRBJ2-3	NA	CASSFGWLSSTDTQYF
TRBV20-1	TRBJ2-7	TRBD2	CSAQGVEGRELSEQYF
TRBV5-1	TRBJ2-3	NA	CASSFSFRPSTDTQYF
TRBV19	TRBJ2-7	NA	CASSRGSVDEQYF
TRBV4-2	TRBJ2-5	TRBD2	CASSQEIAAGGQTQYF
TRBV7-9	TRBJ2-2	TRBD1	CASSLGGTVTGELFF
TRBV5-4	TRBJ1-2	TRBD1	CASRPGTGGYGYTF
TRBV9	TRBJ1-3	NA	CASSLHRTFSGNTIYF
TRBV11-2	TRBJ2-3	TRBD2	CASRSLAGGPFAEDTQYF
TRBV20-1	TRBJ1-2	NA	CSARRGEVSYGYTF
TRBV7-9	TRBJ2-1	NA	CASSYMGKDEQFF
TRBV9	TRBJ2-7	TRBD2	CASSVSGTSGGQYF
TRBV19	TRBJ1-2	NA	CASSGVAGYTF
TRBV4-3	TRBJ2-7	TRBD2	CASSQDQPSGRDEQYF
TRBV6-4	TRBJ2-7	NA	CASSHPVQATYEQHF
TRBV18	TRBJ2-3	NA	CASSPMRGAGGHTDTQYF
TRBV20-1	TRBJ2-5	NA	CSGGETQYF
TRBV4-3	TRBJ1-1	NA	CASSQDLVTAAFF
TRBV5-1	TRBJ1-1	NA	CASSLAFGTAVNTEAFF
TRBV18	TRBJ2-2	NA	CASSPVQTNTGELFF
TRBV10-2	TRBJ1-6	TRBD1	CASSRTGDNSPLHF
TRBV6-2/TRBV6-3	TRBJ2-7	TRBD1	CASSRNRDRVAYEQYF
TRBV24-1	TRBJ2-7	NA	CATSYLEDEQYF
TRBV9	TRBJ1-3	TRBD1	CASSGNRDRGNTIYF
TRBV7-2	TRBJ2-7	NA	CASSFRGRSYEQYF